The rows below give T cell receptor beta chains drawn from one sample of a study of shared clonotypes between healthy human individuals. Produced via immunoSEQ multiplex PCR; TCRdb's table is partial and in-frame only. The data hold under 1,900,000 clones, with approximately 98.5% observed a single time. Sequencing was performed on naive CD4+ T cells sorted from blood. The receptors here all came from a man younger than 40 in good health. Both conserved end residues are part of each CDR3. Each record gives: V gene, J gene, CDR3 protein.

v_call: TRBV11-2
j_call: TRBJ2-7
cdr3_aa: CASTFGTSAHEQYF

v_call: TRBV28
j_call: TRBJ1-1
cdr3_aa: CASTAMNTEAFF

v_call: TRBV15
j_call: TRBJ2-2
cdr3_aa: CATSRDLIGGTNTGELFF

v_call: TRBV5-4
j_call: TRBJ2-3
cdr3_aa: CASRDGTDHTDTQYF

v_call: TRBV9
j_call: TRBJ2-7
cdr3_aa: CASSVGPSGEQYF

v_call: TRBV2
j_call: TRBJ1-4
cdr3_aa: CASTGQVEKLFF

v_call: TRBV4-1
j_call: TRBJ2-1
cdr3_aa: CASSQDGFNEQFF

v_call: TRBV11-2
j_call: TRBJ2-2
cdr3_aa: CASSLESTGELFF

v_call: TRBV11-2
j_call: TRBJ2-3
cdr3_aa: CASSLVVLAGDVDTQYF

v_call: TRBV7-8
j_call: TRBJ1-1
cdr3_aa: CASSPGGTIPARRAFF

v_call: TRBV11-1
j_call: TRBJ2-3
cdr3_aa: CASSPLGSSQYF

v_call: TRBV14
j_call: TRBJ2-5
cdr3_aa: CASSPGPGGETQYF

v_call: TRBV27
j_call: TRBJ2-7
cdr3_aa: CASSWTKILAGSYEQYF

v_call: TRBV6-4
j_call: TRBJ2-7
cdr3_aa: CASSDSFWSEQYF

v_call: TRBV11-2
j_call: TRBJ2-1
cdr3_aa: CASSLGGTYNEQFF

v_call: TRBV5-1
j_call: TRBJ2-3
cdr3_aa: CASRGASGRRDTQYF

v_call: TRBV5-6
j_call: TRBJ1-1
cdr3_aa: CASSQDRGPEAFF

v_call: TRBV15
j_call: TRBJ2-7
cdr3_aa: CATSRDVRTSGRNYEQYF

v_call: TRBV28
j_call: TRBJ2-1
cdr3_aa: CASSKPPSTGSSYNEQFF

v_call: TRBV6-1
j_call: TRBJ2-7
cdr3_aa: CASTPLTSGSYEQYF

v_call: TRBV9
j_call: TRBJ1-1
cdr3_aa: CASSVGGQGRTSEAFF

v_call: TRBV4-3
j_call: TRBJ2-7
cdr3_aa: CASSQGVGGLTYEQYF

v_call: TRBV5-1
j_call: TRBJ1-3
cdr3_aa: CASRSGSSGNTIYF

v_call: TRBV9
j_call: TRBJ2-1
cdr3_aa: CASSVAPIAGGRDEQFF

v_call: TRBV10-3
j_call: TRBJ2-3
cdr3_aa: CAIRSGLAGGTDTQYF

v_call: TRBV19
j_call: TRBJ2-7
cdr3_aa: CASGKGETYEQYF

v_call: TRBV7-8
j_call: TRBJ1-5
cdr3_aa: CASSLGAIIRQPQHF

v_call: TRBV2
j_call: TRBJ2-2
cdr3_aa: CATDRDNTGELFF

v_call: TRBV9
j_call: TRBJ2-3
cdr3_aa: CASSPRAGLGTDTQYF